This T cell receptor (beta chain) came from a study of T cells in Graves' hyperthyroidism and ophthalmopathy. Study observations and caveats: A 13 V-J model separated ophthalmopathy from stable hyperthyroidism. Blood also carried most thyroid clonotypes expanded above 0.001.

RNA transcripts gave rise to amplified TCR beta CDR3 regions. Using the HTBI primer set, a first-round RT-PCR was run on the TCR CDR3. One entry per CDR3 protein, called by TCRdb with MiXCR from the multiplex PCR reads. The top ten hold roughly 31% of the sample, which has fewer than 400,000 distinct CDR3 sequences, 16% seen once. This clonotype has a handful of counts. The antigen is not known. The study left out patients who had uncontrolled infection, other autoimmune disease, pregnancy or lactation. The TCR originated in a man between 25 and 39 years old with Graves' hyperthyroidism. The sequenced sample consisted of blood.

The CDR3 region is CASRRSGAYEQYF. The CDR3 nucleotides are TGTGCCAGCAGGAGAAGTGGAGCCTACGAGCAGTACTTC. This chain uses TRBV27 with TRBJ2-7, with D hard to call. Germline loops: CDR1 MNHEY, CDR2 SMNVEV (reference sequence). V lost 6 bases to trimming and J lost 2 bases, with 11 bases between them. This CDR3 has 13 amino acids.